The present T cell receptor beta chain was sequenced within a study of T cells in Graves' hyperthyroidism and ophthalmopathy. Regions amplified from RNA transcripts were the TCR beta CDR3 regions. Researchers ran a first-round RT-PCR on the TCR CDR3 using the HTBI primer set. From the multiplex PCR reads, TCRdb called clonotypes with MiXCR, one entry per CDR3 protein. The sample comprises 600,000 to 850,000 distinct CDR3 sequences, around 20% of which are singletons, and about a sixth rests with the top ten. Specimen: blood. This sequence was found in a woman between 50 and 59 years old with Graves' hyperthyroidism that later progressed to Graves' ophthalmopathy.

CDR3 loop: CASSLVGTGPYEQYF. In DNA form, the CDR3 reads TGTGCCAGCAGCTTGGTTGGGACAGGGCCCTACGAGCAGTACTTC. The rearrangement uses TRBV5-5 and TRBJ2-7; TRBD1 agrees at 9 bases. Trimming cost V 0 bases and J 2 bases; bases outside gene matches: 3. CDR3 size: 15 residues. Germline CDR1 is SGHKS and CDR2 is YYEKEE (reference sequence).